These 15 T cell receptor beta chains were all obtained from the same sample, sequenced in a study of cytotoxic CD8 clonotypes in ibrutinib-treated CLL (dated by TCRdb to about 2021). Libraries were constructed by the immunoSEQ multiplex PCR assay. The table was pulled from immuneACCESS by TCRdb, which kept in-frame rearrangements only. Such tables lose some clones; where checked, under half of the loss comes from unresolved V genes, and the rest has no known cause. For this sample the table gives over 250,000 clones, of which 76% were detected only once. The ten largest clones add up to 5.6% of the sample. In light of the paper, this sample's time point label describes: progressive disease on ibrutinib. The material sequenced was PBMCs, taken at disease progression, from a patient treated with ibrutinib. These receptors came from a human donor with chronic lymphocytic leukemia.

This chain joins TRBV14 and TRBJ1-2; 9 bases line up with TRBD1. The CDR3 consists of 13 residues. V gave up 4 bases and J gave up 8 bases; unmatched junction bases: 5. The germline V gene has CDR1 SGHDN and CDR2 FVKESK. CDR3 sequence reads: CASSPRTGDGYTF. The CDR3 DNA reads as TGTGCCAGCAGCCCCCGGACAGGGGACGGCTACACCTTC.

This chain joins TRBV29-1 and TRBJ2-7; 7 bases are a match to TRBD1. Losses at the gene ends were 1 base for V and 1 base for J; bases not matched to a gene: 7. This CDR3 spans 15 amino acids. Germline-derived CDR1 and CDR2 are SQVTM and ANQGSEA. The CDR3 is CSVEGTRDSSYEQYF. CDR3 DNA sequence: TGCAGCGTTGAAGGAACCCGGGACAGTTCCTACGAGCAGTACTTC.

V usage is TRBV2 and J usage is TRBJ2-1, with no clear D. CDR1 is SNHLY and CDR2 is FYNNEI in the germline V gene. Trimming pared 8 bases from V and 5 bases from J, leaving 13 bases between. The CDR3 runs 13 residues. The CDR3 DNA reads as TGTGCCAGCGGGTGGGGTAAAAACAATGAGCAGTTCTTC. It is translated as CASGWGKNNEQFF.

The V gene is TRBV5-1, the J gene TRBJ2-3; D is uncertain. Germline V lookup: CDR1 SGHRS, CDR2 YFSETQ. The V end was cut by 6 bases, the J end by 3 bases, with 11 bases between. CDR3 length: 13 residues. This chain's CDR3 is CASNGWRTDTQYF. In DNA, the CDR3 is TGCGCCAGCAATGGCTGGCGGACAGATACGCAGTATTTT.

The V gene is TRBV30, the J gene TRBJ2-7; TRBD2 matches at 9 bases. This CDR3 contains 17 residues. The trim removed 8 bases at V and 6 bases at J, leaving 23 bases unmatched. The germline V gene has CDR1 GTSNPN and CDR2 SVGIG (reference sequence). Written as DNA, the CDR3 is TGTGCCCGCCCTCCAATTTGTCTACAGCGGGAGGTCCGCGAGCAGTACTTC. Translating gives CARPPICLQREVREQYF.

The chain combines TRBV6-8 with TRBJ1-2; D remains ambiguous. Germline lookup yields CDR1 MNHGY and CDR2 SAAAGT. The CDR3 contains 21 residues. Trimming pared 0 bases from V and 0 bases from J, leaving 26 bases between. Here the CDR3 reads CASSYSSKGTGLILANYGYTF. The DNA for the CDR3 is TGTGCCAGCAGTTACTCTTCGAAGGGTACGGGCCTAATTCTCGCTAACTATGGCTACACCTTC.

This chain uses TRBV6-6 with TRBJ1-1, with a possible D match to TRBD1 (5 bases). The germline V and J ends were trimmed by 2 bases and 0 bases, with 7 bases remaining between them. In germline, CDR1 is MNHNY, CDR2 SVGAGI (reference sequence). The CDR3 totals 14 residues. CDR3 coding DNA: TGTGCCAGCAGTTACGGACACTTGAACACTGAAGCTTTCTTT. Its translation: CASSYGHLNTEAFF.

The chain couples TRBV4-1 to TRBJ2-7; D may match TRBD1 or TRBD2 (5 bases each). CDR3 length equals 14 residues. The ends were cut back, 4 bases at V and 3 bases at J, with 13 bases in the middle. Germline V gives CDR1 MGHRA, CDR2 YSYEKL. The CDR3 spells CASSPRSGGYEQYF. The CDR3 region has the DNA TGCGCCAGCAGCCCCCGCAGTGGGGGCTACGAGCAGTACTTC.

CDR3 sequence reads: CASSALKTGELFF. The DNA of the CDR3 is TGTGCCAGCAGCGCACTAAAAACCGGGGAGCTGTTTTTT. V is TRBV9 and J is TRBJ2-2; D is undetermined. Germline CDR1 is SGDLS and CDR2 is YYNGEE. V lost 3 bases and J 5 bases, leaving 8 bases between the germline ends. The CDR3 loop spans 13 amino acids.

The chain joins TRBV19 to TRBJ1-2; D not certain. V lost 1 base to trimming and J lost 6 bases, with 15 bases between them. Germline assignment: CDR1 LNHDA and CDR2 SQIVND (reference sequence). The length of the CDR3 is 15 residues. The CDR3 sequence is CASSIGPLTRDGYTF. Here the CDR3 DNA reads TGTGCCAGTAGTATAGGTCCGTTGACGAGAGATGGCTACACCTTC.

V is TRBV2 and J is TRBJ2-1, with TRBD2 matching 11 bases. The CDR3 contains 15 residues. The ends lost 5 bases at V and 1 base at J; junction bases unmatched: 1. Germline V gene data show CDR1 as SNHLY and CDR2 as FYNNEI. CDR3 amino acids: CASSRTSGSYNEQFF. Written as DNA, the CDR3 is TGTGCCAGCAGTAGGACTAGCGGGTCCTACAATGAGCAGTTCTTC.

CDR3 loop: CASSRQGANTEAFF. As DNA, the CDR3 is TGTGCCAGCTCCCGACAGGGGGCGAACACTGAAGCTTTCTTT. The genes are TRBV18 and TRBJ1-1, with TRBD1 identical over 10 bases. Trimming at V came to 6 bases and at J to 1 base, leaving 2 bases not matched to a gene. Germline loops: CDR1 KGHSH, CDR2 LQKENI. The CDR3 length is 14 residues.

The V and J genes are TRBV2 and TRBJ2-1, with 7 bases fitting TRBD2. This CDR3 comprises 14 residues. The ends lost 1 base at V and 9 bases at J; junction bases unmatched: 6. From germline, CDR1 is SNHLY and CDR2 FYNNEI. The CDR3 loop is CASSEGRLASEQFF. DNA for the CDR3: TGTGCCAGCAGTGAAGGTCGACTAGCTAGTGAGCAGTTCTTC. Looking up the rest from reference TRBV2 and TRBJ2-1 gives the full variable domain: EPEVTQTPSHQVTQMGQEVILRCVPISNHLYFYWYRQILGQKVEFLVSFYNNEISEKSEIFDDQFSVERPDGSNFTLKIRSTKLEDSAMYFCASSEGRLASEQFFGPGTRLTVL.

V and J are TRBV7-6 and TRBJ2-2, with D uncertain. The V end was cut by 5 bases, the J end by 5 bases, with 12 bases between. The CDR3 runs 14 residues. The germline V gene encodes CDR1 SGHVS and CDR2 FNYEAQ. The CDR3, as DNA: TGTGCCAGCAGCATGAAGGGTACGACCGGGGAGCTGTTTTTT. It is translated as CASSMKGTTGELFF.

The chain is built from TRBV18 and TRBJ1-5; weak D call: TRBD1 (5 bases). Looked up from germline, CDR1 is KGHSH and CDR2 is LQKENI. V was trimmed by 6 bases and J by 3 bases, leaving 12 bases between them. CDR3 length equals 14 residues. The CDR3 spells CASSLRGLNQPQHF. DNA for the CDR3: TGTGCCAGCTCCCTCCGGGGCCTCAATCAGCCCCAGCATTTT.